The 16 T cell receptor beta chains reported below all come from one sample, sequenced in a study of blood T cells in healthy people across ages. Sample-barcoded 5' priming and a J-beta primer mix drove a second PCR of roughly 6 to 12 cycles. In TCRdb, the 5' RACE reads were re-called with MiXCR into one record per CDR3 protein. This sample carries hundreds of thousands of distinct CDR3 sequences, roughly 26% of them seen once, and the ten largest clones take about 18%. Sequenced sample: blood. The receptors here all came from a woman of 80 years or more in good health.

The chain employs TRBV24-1 and TRBJ2-5; no definite D call. The V gene's germline CDR1 is KGHDR and CDR2 SFDVKD. V was shortened by 5 bases and J by 5 bases, with 11 bases between the two germline ends. This CDR3 region has 13 residues. The CDR3 protein is CATSARNPETQYF. CDR3 in DNA: TGTGCCACCAGTGCCCGTAACCCCGAGACCCAGTACTTC.

The count of this clonotype is one. It may be a read error: a sequence one base away is much more abundant. The chain carries TRBV4-1 and TRBJ2-5; D may be TRBD1 (6 bases). This CDR3 has 15 residues. Germline-derived CDR1 and CDR2 are MGHRA and YSYEKL. The V end was cut by 2 bases, the J end by 4 bases, with 14 bases between. The CDR3 nucleotides are TGCGCCAGCAGCCAATCACAGGGCGTCCGAGAGACCCAGTACTTC. Translating gives CASSQSQGVRETQYF.

This clonotype was observed a handful of times. The J gene is TRBJ1-2, the V gene TRBV9, with a tentative D call TRBD1 (5 bases). V was cut by 3 bases and J by 4 bases, with 10 bases left in between. The CDR3 has 13 residues. CDR1 is SGDLS, CDR2 YYNGEE, per germline. CDR3 region: CASSDRGVYGYTF. CDR3 nucleotides: TGTGCCAGCAGCGACCGGGGCGTCTATGGCTACACCTTC. Using reference TRBV9 and TRBJ1-2 for the parts outside the CDR3, the full variable domain is DSGVTQTPKHLITATGQRVTLRCSPRSGDLSVYWYQQSLDQGLQFLIQYYNGEERAKGNILERFSAQQFPDLHSELNLSSLELGDSALYFCASSDRGVYGYTFGSGTRLTVV.

A note on this clonotype: A much larger clone differs from this one at a single base, so this may be a read error. V usage is TRBV3-1 and J usage is TRBJ1-2, with 7 bases lining up with TRBD1. This CDR3 spans 16 amino acids. CDR1 and CDR2 (germline): LGHDT, YNNKEL (reference sequence). The CDR3 reads CTSSLNRDSNNYGYTF. CDR3 in DNA: TGTACCAGCAGTCTAAACCGGGACAGCAATAACTATGGCTACACCTTC.

On this clonotype itself: A much bigger clone sits one base away, suggesting this may be a read error. The V and J genes are TRBV7-2 and TRBJ1-1, with a tentative D call TRBD1 (6 bases). With 11 bases removed from V and 5 bases from J, the gap between germline ends came to 18 bases. This CDR3 contains 13 residues. Germline V gene sequence: CDR1 SGHTA, CDR2 FQGNSA. Here the CDR3 DNA reads TGTGCCGGCAATCAGGGGTGGTATACTGAAGCTTTCTTT. Translating gives CAGNQGWYTEAFF.

This clonotype was counted at least ten times. V and J are TRBV5-1 and TRBJ2-1; no firm D call. Germline assignment: CDR1 SGHRS and CDR2 YFSETQ. The CDR3 runs to 14 residues. The V end was cut by 6 bases, the J end by 0 bases, with 10 bases between. The CDR3 sequence is CASTPESSYNEQFF. The CDR3, as DNA: TGCGCCAGCACGCCAGAAAGCTCCTACAATGAGCAGTTCTTC.

This clonotype has at least ten counts. The rearrangement links TRBV5-1 to TRBJ2-1, with 14 nucleotides matching TRBD2. Per the germline V gene, CDR1 is SGHRS and CDR2 is YFSETQ. With V trimmed by 6 bases and J by 8 bases, 7 bases remained unmatched. The CDR3 consists of 15 residues. DNA of the CDR3: TGCGCCAGCACCCGACTAGCGGGGGGGCCGGATGAGCAGTTCTTC. It codes for CASTRLAGGPDEQFF.

This clonotype was recorded at least ten times. The genes are TRBV20-1 and TRBJ1-6; unclear D gene. The CDR3 contains 14 residues. CDR1 DFQATT and CDR2 SNEGSKA come from the germline V gene (reference sequence). Deletions cut 2 bases from V and 5 bases from J, with 10 bases between. CDR3 sequence reads: CSARTGYDNSPLHF. DNA of the CDR3: TGCAGTGCTAGAACGGGGTATGATAATTCACCCCTCCACTTT.

This clonotype was counted many times. V and J are TRBV5-1 and TRBJ2-7, with 11 nucleotides matching TRBD2. The CDR3 sequence is 16 residues long. The V gene's germline CDR1 is SGHRS and CDR2 YFSETQ. J was trimmed by 6 bases and V by 0 bases; bases with no gene match: 8. The CDR3 reads CASSLAGLAGGVEQYF. The CDR3, as DNA: TGCGCCAGCAGCTTGGCCGGGCTAGCGGGGGGAGTCGAGCAGTACTTC. The full variable domain, with the rest looked up from reference TRBV5-1 and TRBJ2-7, is KAGVTQTPRYLIKTRGQQVTLSCSPISGHRSVSWYQQTPGQGLQFLFEYFSETQRNKGNFPGRFSGRQFSNSRSEMNVSTLELGDSALYLCASSLAGLAGGVEQYFGPGTRLTVT.

In its sample, this clonotype was seen many times. The chain employs TRBV6-5 and TRBJ2-1, with D perhaps TRBD1 (6 bases). The CDR3 has 18 amino acids. V lost 0 bases to trimming and J lost 2 bases, with 17 bases between them. The germline V gene has CDR1 MNHEY and CDR2 SVGAGI. The CDR3 region has the DNA TGTGCCAGCAGTTACTCGATCTCCAGGGGCGCGGCCTACAATGAGCAGTTCTTC. This codes for CASSYSISRGAAYNEQFF.

V and J are TRBV2 and TRBJ1-2, with TRBD1 identical over 9 bases. CDR3 size: 14 residues. The germline V gene has CDR1 SNHLY and CDR2 FYNNEI. Trimming cost V 6 bases and J 6 bases; bases outside gene matches: 8. This chain's CDR3 is CASSATGGRDGYTF. Written as DNA, the CDR3 is TGTGCCAGCAGCGCGACAGGGGGGCGAGATGGCTACACCTTC.

This clonotype has a count of ten or more. V is TRBV7-8 and J is TRBJ2-1; possible D gene TRBD1, 6 bases. V shed 5 bases and J shed 3 bases, with 20 bases lying between them. Looked up from germline, CDR1 is SGHVS and CDR2 is FQNEAQ. The CDR3 runs 17 residues. CDR3 DNA sequence: TGTGCCAGCAGCGTCGCCCTACGGGACATACTCTACAATGAGCAGTTCTTC. The encoded protein is CASSVALRDILYNEQFF.

V gene TRBV7-3 combines with J gene TRBJ1-1; the D is unclear. The ends were cut back, 6 bases at V and 5 bases at J, with 10 bases in the middle. This CDR3 comprises 12 residues. Per germline, CDR1 SGHTA and CDR2 FQGTGA. CDR3: CASRYGLTEAFF. The CDR3 DNA is TGTGCCAGCAGGTACGGGCTTACTGAAGCTTTCTTT.

This clonotype was seen ten or more times. The chain combines TRBV5-1 with TRBJ2-1; TRBD2 might be the D (6 bases). The CDR3 is made up of 16 amino acids. Germline V lookup: CDR1 SGHRS, CDR2 YFSETQ. Trimming stripped 0 bases from V and 9 bases from J, with 19 bases between. Written as DNA, the CDR3 is TGCGCCAGCAGCTTGGGAGGAGGGTCTGCCGTGGGTGAGCAGTTCTTC. This codes for CASSLGGGSAVGEQFF. The full variable domain, in which reference TRBV5-1 and TRBJ2-1 provide the parts outside the CDR3, is KAGVTQTPRYLIKTRGQQVTLSCSPISGHRSVSWYQQTPGQGLQFLFEYFSETQRNKGNFPGRFSGRQFSNSRSEMNVSTLELGDSALYLCASSLGGGSAVGEQFFGPGTRLTVL.

This clonotype was seen at least ten times. The chain has TRBV10-3 and TRBJ2-3; no reliable D call. The CDR3 is 13 amino acids. Germline CDR1 reads ENHRY; CDR2 reads SYGVKD. Between the trimmed V and J ends, which lost 7 bases and 5 bases, there was a span of 13 bases. The DNA of the CDR3 is TGTGCCATCACACCCGGACCGGGAGATACGCAGTATTTT. Its protein product is CAITPGPGDTQYF.

This clonotype was counted between two and nine times. The chain carries TRBV11-2 and TRBJ2-5; D remains unclear. V was pared by 9 bases and J by 5 bases, with 10 bases between. CDR1 SGHAT and CDR2 FQNNGV come from the germline V gene. The CDR3 is made up of 11 amino acids. This chain's CDR3 is CASSHRETQYF. CDR3 nucleotide sequence: TGTGCCAGTAGCCATCGGGAGACCCAGTACTTC. Full variable domain (missing parts from reference TRBV11-2 and TRBJ2-5): EAGVAQSPRYKIIEKRQSVAFWCNPISGHATLYWYQQILGQGPKLLIQFQNNGVVDDSQLPKDRFSAERLKGVDSTLKIQPAKLEDSAVYLCASSHRETQYFGPGTRLLVL.